Below are 5 T cell receptor beta chains sequenced from a single sample in a study of identical twins. One entry per CDR3 protein results from TCRdb running MiXCR on the 5' RACE reads. The table shows roughly 500,000 distinct CDR3 sequences, with approximately 22% occurring only once. This sample also appeared in a second study, on T cells expressing NK-cell markers.

Sequenced material: CD4+ T cells sorted from blood. These receptor sequences come from a woman aged 18-29 years in good health.

This clonotype was seen more than once but under ten times. V and J are TRBV5-1 and TRBJ2-3; a possible D gene is TRBD1 (6 bases). The V end lost 0 bases, the J end lost 4 bases, and 12 bases lay between the germline ends. The CDR3 has 15 residues. Germline-derived CDR1 and CDR2 are SGHRS and YFSETQ. CDR3 sequence (DNA): TGCGCCAGCAGCTTGGCCACAGGGAGCGCAGATACGCAGTATTTT. Protein sequence: CASSLATGSADTQYF.

The genes are TRBV15 and TRBJ2-6, with D uncertain. The CDR3 totals 14 residues. Germline V gene data show CDR1 as LNHNV and CDR2 as YYDKDF (reference sequence). The germline V and J ends were trimmed by 9 bases and 1 base, with 10 bases remaining between them. The CDR3 region is CATLNPSGANVLTF. DNA for the CDR3: TGTGCCACTCTAAACCCGTCTGGGGCCAACGTCCTGACTTTC.

V gene TRBV5-1 combines with J gene TRBJ2-3; TRBD1 aligns across 9 bases. The CDR3 sequence is 17 residues long. The V and J ends lost 0 bases and 3 bases, in that order; junction bases with no gene match: 8. CDR1 SGHRS and CDR2 YFSETQ come from the germline V gene. CDR3 coding DNA: TGCGCCAGCAGCTTGGTCGGGACAGGGAGCGGTACAGATACGCAGTATTTT. Translation: CASSLVGTGSGTDTQYF.

The chain has TRBV7-2 and TRBJ2-5, with D maybe TRBD2 (6 bases). Trimming took 3 bases from V and 5 from J, leaving 10 bases between them. CDR1 is SGHTA and CDR2 is FQGNSA in the germline V gene. The CDR3 is made up of 13 amino acids. The CDR3 DNA reads as TGTGCCAGCAGCTTCAATCTAGCGGAGACCCAGTACTTC. It specifies CASSFNLAETQYF.

This clonotype was seen only a few times. The chain is built from TRBV12-3 or TRBV12-4 and TRBJ1-4; D gene uncertain. V dropped 6 bases and J dropped 4 bases, with 18 bases sitting between them. This CDR3 is 16 amino acids long. The CDR3 region has the DNA TGTGCCAGCAGAAACAGAGTATCATTGGATAATGAAAAACTGTTTTTT. As protein: CASRNRVSLDNEKLFF.